Each of the 2 T cell receptor beta chains below was sequenced from the same sample in a study of T cells in Graves' hyperthyroidism and ophthalmopathy. RNA transcripts were the template for amplifying TCR beta CDR3 regions. A set of HTBI primers served as the primers for a first-round RT-PCR of the TCR CDR3. TCRdb reanalysed the multiplex PCR reads using MiXCR and keeps one entry per CDR3 protein. The sample records under 350,000 distinct CDR3 sequences, around 15% being singletons. Sequencing input: blood. The receptors were gathered from a woman between 35 and 50 years old with Graves' hyperthyroidism.

In its sample, this clonotype was seen many times. The V call is TRBV28, the J call TRBJ2-2; 10 bases align to TRBD2. This CDR3 region has 16 residues. Germline V lookup: CDR1 MDHEN, CDR2 SYDVKM. V gave up 4 bases and J gave up 5 bases; unmatched junction bases: 7. CDR3 sequence: CASSSGPGLATGELFF. The CDR3 DNA reads as TGTGCCAGCAGTTCAGGACCGGGACTAGCGACCGGGGAGCTGTTTTTT.

In its sample, this clonotype was seen a few times. The gene calls are TRBV5-5 and TRBJ1-3; D uncertain. Germline assignment: CDR1 SGHKS and CDR2 YYEKEE (reference sequence). This CDR3 is built from 16 residues. Trimming cost V 0 bases and J 2 bases, with 12 bases left between them. The chain's CDR3 is CASSLEPPRTGNTIYF. The DNA of the CDR3 is TGTGCCAGCAGCTTGGAACCGCCTAGGACTGGAAACACCATATATTTT.